This T cell receptor beta chain was found in a study of blood T cell repertoires in COVID-19. Across the whole study: Samples representing acute and convalescent COVID-19 were sourced from the United States, Italy and Spain. Sample material is recorded as cDNA or gDNA derived from T cells, B-cell-depleted T cells, or PBMCs.

Germline CDR1 reads SGDLS; CDR2 reads YYNGEE. The junction had 10 bases not matched to a gene; V was cut back by 3 bases and J by 6 bases. The CDR3 extends over 16 amino acids. Authors' processing steps: The assay estimated nucleated cells by amplifying reference gene primers. Data came from immunoSEQ multiplex PCR; TCRdb stores just in-frame clones and leaves some out. The V and J calls and clone size were taken over from that table, and D and trimming were inferred from the DNA. The repertoire has roughly 120,000 clones, roughly 83% of them found once; the top ten carry about 5.4%. The source is a human donor in a cohort sampled during active COVID-19. Sequenced: peripheral blood. The chain is built from TRBV9 and TRBJ2-1; TRBD1 matches 9 bases. The CDR3 DNA sequence: TGTGCCAGCAGCGCTCTCCGGACAGGGGTGGGCAATGAGCAGTTCTTC. It codes for CASSALRTGVGNEQFF.